These T cell receptor beta chains were read from a single sample in a study of CD8 T cells in Susac syndrome. TCRdb re-called the immunoSEQ multiplex PCR reads with MiXCR, one entry per CDR3 protein. The table lists a few hundred thousand distinct CDR3 sequences, approximately 90% of them singletons, with around 0.07% in the top ten. Sequencing input: CD4+ T cells from PBMCs. Receptor source: a human donor with multiple sclerosis. CDR3s include the opening cysteine and the closing phenylalanine or tryptophan. The order of the fields is clone size, J gene, V gene, D gene, CDR3 protein, CDR3 DNA. A D gene is named only where the DNA matches it firmly. Expanded clones get a size class; other rows say once, few or many, or leave the size out.

size: -; J: TRBJ2-5; V: TRBV7-2; D: -; CDR3: CASSPQTFQETQYF; DNA: TGTGCCAGCAGCCCTCAGACTTTCCAAGAGACCCAGTACTTC
size: -; J: TRBJ2-1; V: TRBV20-1; D: TRBD2; CDR3: CSARKRSGLDEQFF; DNA: TGCAGTGCTCGGAAGCGTAGCGGGTTAGATGAGCAGTTCTTC
size: -; J: TRBJ2-1; V: TRBV6-5; D: -; CDR3: CASSYSSRGWNRNEQFF; DNA: TGTGCCAGCAGTTACTCGAGTAGAGGTTGGAACCGCAATGAGCAGTTCTTC
size: once; J: TRBJ2-1; V: TRBV18; D: -; CDR3: CASSPPSGESYNEQFF; DNA: TGTGCCAGCTCACCACCGAGTGGGGAGTCCTACAATGAGCAGTTCTTC
size: -; J: TRBJ2-6; V: TRBV6-1; D: TRBD1; CDR3: CASSPRAGTGGSGANVLTF; DNA: TGTGCCAGCAGTCCGAGGGCCGGGACAGGGGGCTCTGGGGCCAACGTCCTGACTTTC
size: -; J: TRBJ2-2; V: TRBV7-2; D: -; CDR3: CASSLGQAGELFF; DNA: TGTGCCAGCAGCTTAGGCCAGGCCGGGGAGCTGTTTTTT
size: -; J: TRBJ2-7; V: TRBV29-1; D: TRBD1; CDR3: CSVRTGGFRYEQYF; DNA: TGCAGCGTCAGGACAGGGGGCTTTAGGTACGAGCAGTACTTC
size: -; J: TRBJ2-1; V: TRBV20-1; D: TRBD2; CDR3: CSARGTSGGVLNEQFF; DNA: TGCAGTGCTAGAGGCACTAGCGGGGGGGTTCTCAATGAGCAGTTCTTC
size: -; J: TRBJ2-4; V: TRBV6-2/TRBV6-3; D: TRBD2; CDR3: CASRVRGGREPVIQYF; DNA: TGTGCCAGCAGGGTACGGGGGGGGCGGGAGCCGGTCATTCAGTACTTC
size: -; J: TRBJ2-1; V: TRBV7-8; D: TRBD1; CDR3: CASRPARQGSNEQFF; DNA: TGTGCCAGCAGACCAGCCCGACAGGGTAGCAATGAGCAGTTCTTC
size: -; J: TRBJ2-5; V: TRBV2; D: -; CDR3: CASSGVAAAEETQYF; DNA: TGTGCCAGCAGTGGAGTGGCAGCGGCTGAAGAGACCCAGTACTTC
size: -; J: TRBJ2-6; V: TRBV20-1; D: -; CDR3: CSATRAGANVLTF; DNA: TGCAGTGCTACCCGTGCTGGGGCCAACGTCCTGACTTTC
size: -; J: TRBJ1-2; V: TRBV7-2; D: -; CDR3: CASSPGLNGGYGYTF; DNA: TGTGCCAGCAGCCCTGGACTAAACGGAGGCTATGGCTACACCTTC
size: -; J: TRBJ2-1; V: TRBV30; D: -; CDR3: CAWSAGRAADEQFF; DNA: TGTGCCTGGAGTGCGGGACGCGCGGCCGATGAGCAGTTCTTC
size: -; J: TRBJ1-2; V: TRBV7-3; D: TRBD1; CDR3: CASSLTSPGQGGDGYTF; DNA: TGTGCCAGCAGCTTAACATCCCCCGGACAGGGGGGAGATGGCTACACCTTC
size: few; J: TRBJ2-6; V: TRBV18; D: TRBD1; CDR3: CASSRDRAGANVLTF; DNA: TGTGCCAGCTCCCGCGACAGGGCTGGGGCCAACGTCCTGACTTTC
size: -; J: TRBJ2-7; V: TRBV6-4; D: TRBD2; CDR3: CASSELAGTSEQYF; DNA: TGTGCCAGCAGTGAACTAGCGGGGACGAGTGAGCAGTACTTC
size: -; J: TRBJ2-1; V: TRBV29-1; D: -; CDR3: CSAEPDLMRQFF; DNA: TGCAGCGCCGAGCCAGATCTGATGAGGCAGTTCTTC
size: -; J: TRBJ2-7; V: TRBV2; D: -; CDR3: CATQSRVSYEQYF; DNA: TGTGCCACCCAAAGCCGGGTGAGCTACGAGCAGTACTTC
size: once; J: TRBJ2-1; V: TRBV20-1; D: TRBD1; CDR3: CSARDPRQGNNEQFF; DNA: TGCAGTGCTAGAGATCCGCGACAGGGCAACAATGAGCAGTTCTTC
size: -; J: TRBJ1-1; V: TRBV29-1; D: TRBD1; CDR3: CSVGRSPGQGTNTEAFF; DNA: TGCAGCGTTGGCCGGTCTCCGGGACAGGGAACGAACACTGAAGCTTTCTTT
size: -; J: TRBJ2-2; V: TRBV12-3/TRBV12-4; D: -; CDR3: CASSLGPERTGELFF; DNA: TGTGCCAGCAGCCTCGGGCCCGAGCGAACCGGGGAGCTGTTTTTT
size: -; J: TRBJ2-5; V: TRBV7-6; D: -; CDR3: CASSLGPGGFQETQYF; DNA: TGTGCCAGCAGCTTAGGTCCCGGGGGATTCCAAGAGACCCAGTACTTC
size: -; J: TRBJ2-3; V: TRBV4-3; D: TRBD1; CDR3: CASSQRLTGAADTQYF; DNA: TGCGCCAGCAGCCAAAGACTGACAGGGGCAGCAGATACGCAGTATTTT
size: -; J: TRBJ1-2; V: TRBV13; D: TRBD1; CDR3: CASSAGIGTGILGGYTF; DNA: TGTGCCAGCAGCGCCGGAATCGGGACAGGGATCCTCGGCGGCTACACCTTC
size: -; J: TRBJ1-2; V: TRBV20-1; D: -; CDR3: CSAVDLMSYTF; DNA: TGCAGTGCTGTAGATTTAATGAGCTACACCTTC
size: -; J: TRBJ1-1; V: TRBV5-8; D: TRBD1; CDR3: CASSSRDREMNTEAFF; DNA: TGTGCCAGCAGCTCTCGGGACAGGGAGATGAACACTGAAGCTTTCTTT
size: -; J: TRBJ2-1; V: TRBV7-3; D: -; CDR3: CASSSLQGFGVDEQFF; DNA: TGTGCCAGCAGTTCATTACAGGGTTTCGGTGTCGATGAGCAGTTCTTC
size: -; J: TRBJ2-3; V: TRBV27; D: TRBD2; CDR3: CASRVWREGDTQYF; DNA: TGTGCCAGCAGGGTCTGGAGGGAGGGAGATACGCAGTATTTT
size: -; J: TRBJ1-5; V: TRBV2; D: TRBD1; CDR3: CASRRDSGFYSNQPQHF; DNA: TGTGCCAGCCGTCGGGACAGCGGGTTCTATAGCAATCAGCCCCAGCATTTT
size: -; J: TRBJ1-4; V: TRBV5-1; D: -; CDR3: CASSLGTTTNEKLFF; DNA: TGCGCCAGCAGCTTGGGGACAACAACTAATGAAAAACTGTTTTTT
size: once; J: TRBJ2-5; V: TRBV20-1; D: TRBD1; CDR3: CSAQTGGGYQETQYF; DNA: TGCAGTGCGCAGACAGGGGGGGGGTACCAAGAGACCCAGTACTTC
size: -; J: TRBJ2-1; V: TRBV20-1; D: -; CDR3: CSASPLEGTPIYNEQFF; DNA: TGCAGTGCTAGTCCTCTAGAGGGGACCCCCATTTACAATGAGCAGTTCTTC
size: -; J: TRBJ2-2; V: TRBV20-1; D: TRBD2; CDR3: CSANSGGGTGELFF; DNA: TGCAGTGCTAACAGCGGGGGGGGCACCGGGGAGCTGTTTTTT
size: -; J: TRBJ1-2; V: TRBV3-1; D: -; CDR3: CASSQDEWLGNGYTF; DNA: TGTGCCAGCAGCCAAGATGAATGGCTGGGGAACGGCTACACCTTC
size: -; J: TRBJ2-4; V: TRBV19; D: -; CDR3: CASSSGIGNIQYF; DNA: TGTGCCAGTAGTAGCGGGATTGGAAACATTCAGTACTTC